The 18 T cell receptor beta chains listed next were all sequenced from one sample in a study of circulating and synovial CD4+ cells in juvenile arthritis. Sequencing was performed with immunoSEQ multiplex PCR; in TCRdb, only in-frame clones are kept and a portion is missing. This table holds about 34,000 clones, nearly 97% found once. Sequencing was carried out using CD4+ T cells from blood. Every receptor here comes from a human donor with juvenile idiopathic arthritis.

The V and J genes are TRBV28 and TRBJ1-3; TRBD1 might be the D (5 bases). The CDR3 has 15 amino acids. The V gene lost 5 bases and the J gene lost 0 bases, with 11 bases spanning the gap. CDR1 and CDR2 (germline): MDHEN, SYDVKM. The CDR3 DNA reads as TGTGCCAGCAGTGGGGCGCAAACCTCTGGAAACACCATATATTTT. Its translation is CASSGAQTSGNTIYF.

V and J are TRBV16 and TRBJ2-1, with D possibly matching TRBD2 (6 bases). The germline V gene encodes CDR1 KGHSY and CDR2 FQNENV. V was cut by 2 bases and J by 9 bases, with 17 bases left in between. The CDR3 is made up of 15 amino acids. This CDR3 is CASSQPNPGVVEQFF. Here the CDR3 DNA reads TGTGCCAGCAGCCAACCGAATCCGGGGGTGGTTGAGCAGTTCTTC.

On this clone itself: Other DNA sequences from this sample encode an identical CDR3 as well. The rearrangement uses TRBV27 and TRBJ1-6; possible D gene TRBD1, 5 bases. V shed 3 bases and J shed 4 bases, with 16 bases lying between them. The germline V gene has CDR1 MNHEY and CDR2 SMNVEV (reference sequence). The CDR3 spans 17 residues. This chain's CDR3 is CASSLVAGKGYNSPLHF. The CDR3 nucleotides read TGTGCCAGCAGTTTGGTCGCAGGGAAGGGATATAATTCACCCCTCCACTTT.

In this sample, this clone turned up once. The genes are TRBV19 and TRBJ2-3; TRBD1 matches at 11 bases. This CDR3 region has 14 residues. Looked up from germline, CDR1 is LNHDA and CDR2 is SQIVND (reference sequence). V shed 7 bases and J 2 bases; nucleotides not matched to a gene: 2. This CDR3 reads CASMDRGLTDTQYF. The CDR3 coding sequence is TGTGCCAGTATGGACAGGGGGCTCACAGATACGCAGTATTTT. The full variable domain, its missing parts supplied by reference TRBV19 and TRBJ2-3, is DGGITQSPKYLFRKEGQNVTLSCEQNLNHDAMYWYRQDPGQGLRLIYYSQIVNDFQKGDIAEGYSVSREKKESFPLTVTSAQKNPTAFYLCASMDRGLTDTQYFGPGTRLTVL.

The CDR3 DNA follows: TGTGCCAGCAGCTTTTATTCAGAAGCTAACTATGGCTACACCTTC. Translated: CASSFYSEANYGYTF. The rearrangement links TRBV7-8 to TRBJ1-2; D call uncertain. Trimming left V 3 bases short and J 0 bases short, with 11 bases between. CDR1 is SGHVS and CDR2 is FQNEAQ in the germline V gene. The CDR3 loop spans 15 amino acids.

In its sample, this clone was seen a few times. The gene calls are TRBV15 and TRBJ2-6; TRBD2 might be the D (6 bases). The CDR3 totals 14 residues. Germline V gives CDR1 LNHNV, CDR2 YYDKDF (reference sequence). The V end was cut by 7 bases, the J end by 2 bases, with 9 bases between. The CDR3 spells CATTSGAGANVLTF. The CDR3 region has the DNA TGTGCCACCACTTCGGGGGCTGGGGCCAACGTCCTGACTTTC.

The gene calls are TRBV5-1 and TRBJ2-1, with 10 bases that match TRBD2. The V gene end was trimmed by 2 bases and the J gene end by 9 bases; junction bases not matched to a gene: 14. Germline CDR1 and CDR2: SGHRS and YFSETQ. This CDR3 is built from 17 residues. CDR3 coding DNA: TGCGCCAGCAGCTTATCCCAGCTAGCGGGAGACGGTTTTGAGCAGTTCTTC. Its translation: CASSLSQLAGDGFEQFF. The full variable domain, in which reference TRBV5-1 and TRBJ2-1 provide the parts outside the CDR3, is KAGVTQTPRYLIKTRGQQVTLSCSPISGHRSVSWYQQTPGQGLQFLFEYFSETQRNKGNFPGRFSGRQFSNSRSEMNVSTLELGDSALYLCASSLSQLAGDGFEQFFGPGTRLTVL.

DNA for the CDR3: TGTGCCTGGAGTCTTGTAGACAGGAACACTGAAGCTTTCTTT. Protein product: CAWSLVDRNTEAFF. This rearrangement joins TRBV30 to TRBJ1-1; tentative D call: TRBD1 (5 bases). Looked up from germline, CDR1 is GTSNPN and CDR2 is SVGIG (reference sequence). This CDR3 is built from 14 residues. Trimming shortened V by 2 bases and J by 1 base, and 11 bases separated the two germline ends.

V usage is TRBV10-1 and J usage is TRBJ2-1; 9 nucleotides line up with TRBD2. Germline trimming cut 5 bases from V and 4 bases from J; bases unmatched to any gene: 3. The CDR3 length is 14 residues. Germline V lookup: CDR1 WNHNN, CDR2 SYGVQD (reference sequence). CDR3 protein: CASSWTSAYNEQFF. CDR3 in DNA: TGCGCCAGCAGTTGGACTAGCGCTTACAATGAGCAGTTCTTC.

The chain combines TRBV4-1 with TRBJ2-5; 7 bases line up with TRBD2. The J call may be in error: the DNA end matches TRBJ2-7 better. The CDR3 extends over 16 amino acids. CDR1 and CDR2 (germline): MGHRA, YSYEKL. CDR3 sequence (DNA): TGCGCCAGCAGCCAAGCCCGGCCGGGGGGCTCCTACGAGCAGTACTTC. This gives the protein CASSQARPGGSYEQYF.

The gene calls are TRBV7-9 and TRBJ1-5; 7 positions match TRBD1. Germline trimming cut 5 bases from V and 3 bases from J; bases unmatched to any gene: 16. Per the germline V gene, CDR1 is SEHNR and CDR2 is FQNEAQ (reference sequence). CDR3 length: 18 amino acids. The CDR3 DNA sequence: TGTGCCAGCAGCCCAGGGGGGCAGGGGGGAGTTGACAATCAGCCCCAGCATTTT. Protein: CASSPGGQGGVDNQPQHF.

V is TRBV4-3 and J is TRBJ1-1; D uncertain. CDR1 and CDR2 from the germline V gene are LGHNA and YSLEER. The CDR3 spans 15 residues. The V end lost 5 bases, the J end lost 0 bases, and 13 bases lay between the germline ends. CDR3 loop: CASSAGRELNTEAFF. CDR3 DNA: TGCGCCAGCAGCGCCGGACGGGAACTGAACACTGAAGCTTTCTTT.

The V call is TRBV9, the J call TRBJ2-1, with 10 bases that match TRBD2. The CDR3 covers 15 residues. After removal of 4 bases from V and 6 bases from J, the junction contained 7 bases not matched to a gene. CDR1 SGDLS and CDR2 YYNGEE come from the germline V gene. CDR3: CASSTLAGTGNEQFF. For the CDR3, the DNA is TGTGCCAGCAGCACACTAGCGGGGACAGGCAATGAGCAGTTCTTC. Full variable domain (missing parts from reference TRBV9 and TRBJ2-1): DSGVTQTPKHLITATGQRVTLRCSPRSGDLSVYWYQQSLDQGLQFLIQYYNGEERAKGNILERFSAQQFPDLHSELNLSSLELGDSALYFCASSTLAGTGNEQFFGPGTRLTVL.

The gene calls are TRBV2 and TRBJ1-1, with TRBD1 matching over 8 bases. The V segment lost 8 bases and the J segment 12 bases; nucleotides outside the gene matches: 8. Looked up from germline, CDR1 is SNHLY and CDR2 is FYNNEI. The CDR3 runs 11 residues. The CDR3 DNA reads TGTGCCAGCCTGGCGGACAGGGTGCCTTTCTTT. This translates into CASLADRVPFF.

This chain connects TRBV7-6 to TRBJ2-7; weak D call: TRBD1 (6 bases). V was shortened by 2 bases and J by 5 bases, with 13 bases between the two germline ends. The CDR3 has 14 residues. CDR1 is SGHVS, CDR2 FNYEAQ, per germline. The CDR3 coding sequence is TGTGCCAGCAGCTTAAGGGGGATGGGCGACGAGCAGTACTTC. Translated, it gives CASSLRGMGDEQYF.

CDR3 bases: TGTGCCAGCAGTTTGGGATCAACCGGGACAGTATTGGCGACCCAGTACTTC. This sequence encodes CASSLGSTGTVLATQYF. The genes are TRBV28 and TRBJ2-5, with 7 bases aligning to TRBD1. V was clipped by 3 bases and J by 7 bases; unmatched bases: 17. Germline CDR1 MDHEN, CDR2 SYDVKM. This CDR3 spans 17 amino acids.

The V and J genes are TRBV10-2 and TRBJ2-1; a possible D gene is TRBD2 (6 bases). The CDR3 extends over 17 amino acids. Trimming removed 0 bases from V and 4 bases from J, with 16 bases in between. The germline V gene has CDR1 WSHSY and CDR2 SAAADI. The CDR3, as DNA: TGCGCCAGCAGTGAGTCTAGGGTGGCTAGCGTGTACAATGAGCAGTTCTTC. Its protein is CASSESRVASVYNEQFF.

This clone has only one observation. CDR3: CASSPGTSIRDYNEQFF. DNA of the CDR3: TGTGCCAGCAGCCCGGGTACTAGCATCAGGGACTACAATGAGCAGTTCTTC. The genes are TRBV11-3 and TRBJ2-1; maybe TRBD2 (6 bases). CDR3 length: 17 amino acids. CDR1 and CDR2 from the germline V gene are SGHNT and YENEEA. Trimming stripped 5 bases from V and 3 bases from J, with 20 bases between.